This T cell receptor beta chain was retrieved from a study of tumor-infiltrating lymphocytes in primary liver carcinoma (dated by TCRdb to 2016 to 2017). Study-wide context: Roughly five patients with histopathologically diagnosed primary liver carcinoma underwent surgical resection in China between November 2015 and early 2016. The five patients, three men and two women aged 30 to 69 years, had hepatocellular carcinoma (four) or combined HCC and intrahepatic cholangiocarcinoma (one). The tumors of the five patients were staged as T1-T3 N0M0, with maximum diameters ranging from roughly 4.2 to 10 cm. Each sample produced roughly 3.65 to 7.5 million productive TCRbeta reads, and read depth showed no significant difference between tissue types. Across five regions of each liver tumor, along with adjacent normal tissue and blood, the study brought together TCRbeta repertoire sequencing, expression microarrays and whole-exome sequencing. A total of 35 or so specimens from 5 patients went through TCRbeta repertoire sequencing, namely 25 tumor regions, 5 adjacent noncancerous liver tissues and 5 peripheral blood samples. Reproducibility between technical replicate repertoires was high, with correlation coefficients above 0.98 and mean shared-clone rates roughly 0.87. Study-wide conclusions, independent of this receptor: Compared with blood, tumors had a significantly larger share of the repertoire taken up by the top 250 clones (p = 0.039). Because sequencing covered only the TCR beta chain and unpaired alpha chains were not captured, true repertoire diversity is likely underestimated. Bulk unsorted samples precluded comparing CD4+ and CD8+ T cell repertoires. The study included only five patients, and the authors note findings should be validated in a larger study. Pairs of tumor regions showed greater repertoire overlap (mean around 35%) than tumor-adjacent pairs (approximately 17%) or tumor-blood pairs (approximately 15%), which is consistent with antigen-driven expansion.

For this clonotype: Its antigen specificity is not known. This likely comes from a read error, as the CDR3 has no conserved phenylalanine or tryptophan at its end. Because the CDR3's place on the DNA is in doubt, the DNA is left out and the CDR3 is given as listed by TCRdb.

Blood RNA was extracted from unsorted whole blood using TRIzol reagent, and germline DNA was obtained with the DNeasy Blood & Tissue kit. At the time of sampling, the patients were treatment-naive and had chronic HBV infection. Before surgery, four milliliters of peripheral blood were collected into K2EDTA tubes. TCRbeta-specific cDNA was reverse-transcribed from about 0.45 ug total RNA using a constant-region primer and ProtoScript II reverse transcriptase. The TCRbeta libraries were prepared through three rounds of nested multiplex PCR following a slightly modified ARM-PCR procedure. Each of the first two PCR rounds ran for about 10 cycles and used multiplex TRBV1-TRBV30 forward primers together with a Cbeta reverse primer. Sample barcodes and Illumina adapters were added in a final 25-cycle PCR with Deep VentR polymerase. Before sequencing, amplicons of 200-500 bp were purified from gel using a QIAquick gel extraction kit. An Illumina HiSeq 2500 was used to sequence the TCRbeta amplicons, generating 250-bp paired-end reads. In the original analysis: Reads were quality-trimmed with Trimmomatic v0.33, and paired reads were merged with FLASH v1.2.11 to recover full CDR3 sequences. V, D and J germline segments were assigned to the rearranged TCRbeta sequences using MiGEC v1.2.1b. Clonotype statistics and Shannon-Wiener diversity indices were calculated with VDJtools v1.0.0. To reduce sampling bias, subsequent analyses other than the diversity analysis used only the 250 most abundant clonotypes in each sample. TCRdb ran its own pipeline on the public reads, namely fastp trimming at Q25 and MiXCR clone calling, and kept in-frame beta chains. Rows merge per CDR3 protein into single entries with the most common DNA and genes. TCRdb, not the original authors, processed these V and J calls. The sample table holds about 210,000 distinct CDR3 sequences, of which about 61% were seen once. The biggest ten clones account for approximately 6.5% of the sample.

The CDR3 is 14 residues long, ends included. CDR1 SQVTM and CDR2 ANQGSEA are derived from the germline V gene. The rearranged segments are TRBV29-1 and TRBJ2-7; the D segment call TRBD2 is taken from the table without a DNA check. Sample: peripheral blood. This receptor was taken from a woman in her sixties with primary liver carcinoma and hepatitis B virus infection. The CDR3 amino acid sequence is: CSVDRAGGRHEQNL.